This is a list of T cell receptor beta chains from one sample in a study of cytomegalovirus exposure and HLA in healthy donors. Profiling relied on immunoSEQ multiplex PCR, and the TCRdb table lists in-frame clones only, not all of them. This sample's table has some 160,000 clones. The sequenced sample was PBMCs. These receptor sequences come from a man aged 25 to 45 in good health and CMV-seronegative. The CDR3 runs from the conserved cysteine through the conserved F or W. D genes are given only for firm matches.

V: TRBV15; J: TRBJ2-7; D: TRBD1; DNA: TGTGCCACCAGCAGAGGGCAGGGGGCTATTTCCTCCCACGAGCAGTACTTC; CDR3: CATSRGQGAISSHEQYF
V: TRBV5-1; J: TRBJ2-7; D: -; DNA: TGCGCCAGCAGCTTGGCGCGGTACGAGCAGTACTTC; CDR3: CASSLARYEQYF
V: TRBV7-9; J: TRBJ2-7; D: TRBD1; DNA: TGTGCCAGCAGTTCCCCGGGCAGGGGGATCGACGAGCAGTACTTC; CDR3: CASSSPGRGIDEQYF
V: TRBV7-2; J: TRBJ1-5; D: -; DNA: TGTGCCAGCAGCTCCAATGCAGTTAGCAATCAGCCCCAGCATTTT; CDR3: CASSSNAVSNQPQHF
V: TRBV18; J: TRBJ1-1; D: -; DNA: TGTGCCAGCTCATGGGACAACATGAACACTGAAGCTTTCTTT; CDR3: CASSWDNMNTEAFF
V: TRBV5-1; J: TRBJ2-3; D: TRBD1; DNA: TGCGCCAGCAGTTCAGACAGGGGGCAAGATACGCAGTATTTT; CDR3: CASSSDRGQDTQYF
V: TRBV5-5; J: TRBJ1-1; D: TRBD1; DNA: TGTGCCAGCAGCTCAGGACAGGGGGCCAGGTACACTGAAGCTTTCTTT; CDR3: CASSSGQGARYTEAFF
V: TRBV4-1; J: TRBJ2-7; D: TRBD2; DNA: TGCGCCAGCAGCCCCAGAAGCGGGAGGAGCTCCTACGAGCAGTACTTC; CDR3: CASSPRSGRSSYEQYF
V: TRBV4-1; J: TRBJ2-7; D: TRBD2; DNA: TGCGCCAGCAGCCGTGAGCCGGAGAAGAGGCTAGCGGGAGGATGGGCATACGAGCAGTACTTC; CDR3: CASSREPEKRLAGGWAYEQYF
V: TRBV5-5; J: TRBJ2-7; D: -; DNA: TGTGCCAGCAGCTTGTCGCGGCTAACTTACGAGCAGTACTTC; CDR3: CASSLSRLTYEQYF
V: TRBV15; J: TRBJ2-3; D: -; DNA: TGTGCCACCAGCAGAGAACTACTAGATGCAGATACGCAGTATTTT; CDR3: CATSRELLDADTQYF
V: TRBV7-2; J: TRBJ1-6; D: -; DNA: TGTGCCAGCAGCCCCATGGGCAGCTCCTATAATTCACCCCTCCACTTT; CDR3: CASSPMGSSYNSPLHF
V: TRBV7-8; J: TRBJ2-1; D: -; DNA: TGTGCCAGCAGCTTATGGCGGGGCAATGAGCAGTTCTTC; CDR3: CASSLWRGNEQFF
V: TRBV10-2; J: TRBJ2-7; D: TRBD2; DNA: TGCGCCAGCAGGACTAGCGGGAGCTACGAGCAGTACTTC; CDR3: CASRTSGSYEQYF
V: TRBV7-3; J: TRBJ2-2; D: TRBD1; DNA: TGTGCCAGCAGCACAGGGGCAAACACCGGGGAGCTGTTTTTT; CDR3: CASSTGANTGELFF
V: TRBV4-2; J: TRBJ2-1; D: TRBD2; DNA: TGTGCCAGCAGCCAAGAACCAGCGGGAGGGATCCCCTACAATGAGCAGTTCTTC; CDR3: CASSQEPAGGIPYNEQFF
V: TRBV5-1; J: TRBJ2-2; D: -; DNA: TGCGCCAGCAGCGAAATGACAGTCCCAGGGACCGGGGAGCTGTTTTTT; CDR3: CASSEMTVPGTGELFF
V: TRBV11-2; J: TRBJ2-5; D: TRBD2; DNA: TGTGCCAGCAGCTCTTTAGCGGGAGTAGGAGAGACCCAGTACTTC; CDR3: CASSSLAGVGETQYF
V: TRBV9; J: TRBJ2-3; D: -; DNA: TGTGCCAGCAGCGTAGGTGGAGTTGCTACAGATACGCAGTATTTT; CDR3: CASSVGGVATDTQYF
V: TRBV6-5; J: TRBJ2-1; D: TRBD2; DNA: TGTGCCAGCAGGATCGGACTAGCGGTCTACAATGATGAGTTCTTC; CDR3: CASRIGLAVYNDEFF
V: TRBV7-3; J: TRBJ2-4; D: TRBD2; DNA: TGTGCCAGCAGCCCTAGCGGGAGTGGGATCGGCATTCAGTACTTC; CDR3: CASSPSGSGIGIQYF
V: TRBV6-1; J: TRBJ1-1; D: -; DNA: TGTGCCAGCAGCGGGGCGGGGGCGAACACTGAAGCTTTCTTT; CDR3: CASSGAGANTEAFF